The present entry profiles one TCR beta chain with its context. A read error may account for a junction end that differs from germline. This entry comes from a study of control samples from healthy donors and cancer patients. Libraries were prepared by immunoSEQ multiplex PCR; TCRdb keeps only in-frame clonotypes and omits some of them. Seen here are over 25,000 clones, around 90% observed once, and the top ten hold under 5%. Sequencing was carried out using formalin-fixed, paraffin-embedded tissue. The clonotype was recovered from a female donor with melanoma.

DNA for the CDR3: TGTGCTAGCAAGGGCGGAATCTACGAGCAGTACTTC. It specifies CASKGGIYEQYF. The chain recombines TRBV2 with TRBJ2-7; D call uncertain. From germline, CDR1 is SNHLY and CDR2 FYNNEI. CDR3 size: 12 residues.